The TCR beta chain under discussion was sequenced for a study of shared clonotypes between healthy human individuals. The CDR3 contains 11 residues. In germline, CDR1 is SNHLY, CDR2 FYNNEI. V lost 1 base, J lost 5 bases, and 3 bases lay in between. The repertoire was sequenced with immunoSEQ multiplex PCR; TCRdb's copy has only in-frame clones and lacks some. The sample holds about 1,800,000 clones; over 85% are singletons and the top ten take more than 0.95%. Naive CD8 cells lacked CD45RO and underwent positive selection for CCR7, leaving out terminally differentiated effector memory CD45RA+ cells. The sequence came from a man in his late teens or twenties in good health. The sample taken for sequencing was naive CD8+ T cells sorted from blood. The rearrangement uses TRBV2 and TRBJ2-7; D unclear. The CDR3 reads CASSEVHEQYF. CDR3 in DNA: TGTGCCAGCAGTGAAGTGCACGAGCAGTACTTC.